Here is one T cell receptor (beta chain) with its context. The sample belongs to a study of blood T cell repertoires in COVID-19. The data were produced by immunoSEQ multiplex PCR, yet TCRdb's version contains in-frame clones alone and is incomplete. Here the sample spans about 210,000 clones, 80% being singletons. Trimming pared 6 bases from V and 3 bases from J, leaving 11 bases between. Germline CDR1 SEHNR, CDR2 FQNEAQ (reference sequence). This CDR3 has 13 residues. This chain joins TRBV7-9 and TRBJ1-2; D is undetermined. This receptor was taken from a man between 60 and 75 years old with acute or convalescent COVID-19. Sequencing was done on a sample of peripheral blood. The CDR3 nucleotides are TGTGCCAGCAGGTATGACACTGACTATGGCTACACCTTC. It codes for CASRYDTDYGYTF.